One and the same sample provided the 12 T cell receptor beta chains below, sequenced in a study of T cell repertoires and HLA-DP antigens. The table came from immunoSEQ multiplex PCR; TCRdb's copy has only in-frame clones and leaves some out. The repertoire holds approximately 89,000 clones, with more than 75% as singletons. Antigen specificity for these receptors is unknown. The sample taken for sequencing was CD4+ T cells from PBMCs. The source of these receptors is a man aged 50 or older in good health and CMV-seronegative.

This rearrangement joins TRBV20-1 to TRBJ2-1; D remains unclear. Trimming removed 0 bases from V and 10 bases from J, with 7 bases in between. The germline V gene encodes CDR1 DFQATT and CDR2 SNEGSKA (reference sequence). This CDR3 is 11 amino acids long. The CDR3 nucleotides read TGCAGTGCTAGAGATGTTCGGGAGCAGTTCTTC. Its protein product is CSARDVREQFF.

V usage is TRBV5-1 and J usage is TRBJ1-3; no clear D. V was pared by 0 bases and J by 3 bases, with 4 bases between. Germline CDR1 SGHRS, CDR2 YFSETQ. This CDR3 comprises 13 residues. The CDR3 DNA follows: TGCGCCAGCAGCTTGGAAGATGGAAACACCATATATTTT. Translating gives CASSLEDGNTIYF.

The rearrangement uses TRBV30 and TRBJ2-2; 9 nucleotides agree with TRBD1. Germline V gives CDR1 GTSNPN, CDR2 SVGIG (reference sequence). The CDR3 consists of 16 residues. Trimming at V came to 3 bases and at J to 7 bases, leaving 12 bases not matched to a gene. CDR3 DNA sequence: TGTGCCTGGAGGGCATCTGGGACAGGGTTGATCGGGGAGCTGTTTTTT. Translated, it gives CAWRASGTGLIGELFF.

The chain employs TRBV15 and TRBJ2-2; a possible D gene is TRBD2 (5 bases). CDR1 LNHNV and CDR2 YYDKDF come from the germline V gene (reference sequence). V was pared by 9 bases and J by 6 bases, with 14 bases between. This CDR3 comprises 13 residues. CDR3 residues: CATRESRAGELFF. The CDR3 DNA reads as TGTGCCACGAGGGAGTCGCGGGCCGGGGAGCTGTTTTTT.

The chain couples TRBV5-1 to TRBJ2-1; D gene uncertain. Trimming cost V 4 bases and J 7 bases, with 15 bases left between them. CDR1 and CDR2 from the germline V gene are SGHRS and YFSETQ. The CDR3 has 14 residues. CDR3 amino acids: CASSPDLSLNEQFF. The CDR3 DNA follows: TGCGCCAGCAGCCCGGACCTTAGTTTGAATGAGCAGTTCTTC.

The CDR3 DNA follows: TGCGCCAGCAGCGCGGGACCTCAGTCGGATACGCAGTATTTT. Translating gives CASSAGPQSDTQYF. The chain joins TRBV5-1 to TRBJ2-3, with D possibly being TRBD2 (6 bases). The germline V and J ends were trimmed by 4 bases and 6 bases, with 15 bases remaining between them. The CDR3 has 14 residues. Germline CDR1 reads SGHRS; CDR2 reads YFSETQ.

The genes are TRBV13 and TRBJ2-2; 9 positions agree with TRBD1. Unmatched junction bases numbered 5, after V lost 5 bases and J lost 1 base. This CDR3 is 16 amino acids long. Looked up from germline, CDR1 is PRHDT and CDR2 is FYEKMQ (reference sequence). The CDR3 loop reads CASSGPGQGNTGELFF. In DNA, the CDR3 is TGTGCCAGCAGCGGTCCGGGACAGGGGAACACCGGGGAGCTGTTTTTT.

As DNA, the CDR3 is TGTGCCAGCAGCCTACAGGGGAGAACTGATACGCAGTATTTT. Translating gives CASSLQGRTDTQYF. The chain links TRBV6-1 to TRBJ2-3; TRBD1 matches at 7 bases. The CDR3 loop spans 14 amino acids. Germline trimming cut 6 bases from V and 6 bases from J; bases unmatched to any gene: 9. Per the germline V gene, CDR1 is MNHNS and CDR2 is SASEGT.

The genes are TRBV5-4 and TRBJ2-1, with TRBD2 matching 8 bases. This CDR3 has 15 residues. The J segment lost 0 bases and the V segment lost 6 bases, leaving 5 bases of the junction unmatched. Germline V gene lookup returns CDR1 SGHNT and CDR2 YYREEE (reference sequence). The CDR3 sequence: CASNPSGPSYNEQFF. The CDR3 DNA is TGTGCCAGCAACCCTAGCGGGCCCTCCTACAATGAGCAGTTCTTC.

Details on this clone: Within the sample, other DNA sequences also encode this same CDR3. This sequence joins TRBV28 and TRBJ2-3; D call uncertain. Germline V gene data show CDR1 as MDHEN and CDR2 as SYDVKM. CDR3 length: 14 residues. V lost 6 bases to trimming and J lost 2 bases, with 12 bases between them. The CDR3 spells CASRGYGSTDTQYF. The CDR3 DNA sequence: TGTGCCAGCAGGGGATACGGGTCCACAGATACGCAGTATTTT. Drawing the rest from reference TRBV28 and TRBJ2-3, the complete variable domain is DVKVTQSSRYLVKRTGEKVFLECVQDMDHENMFWYRQDPGLGLRLIYFSYDVKMKEKGDIPEGYSVSREKKERFSLILESASTNQTSMYLCASRGYGSTDTQYFGPGTRLTVL.

CDR3 in amino acids: CASSLVGYEQYF. For the CDR3, the DNA is TGTGCCAGCAGTTTAGTAGGCTACGAGCAGTACTTC. The chain combines TRBV28 with TRBJ2-7, with no clear D. This CDR3 contains 12 residues. Germline CDR1 MDHEN, CDR2 SYDVKM. V lost 2 bases and J lost 3, with 5 bases in between.

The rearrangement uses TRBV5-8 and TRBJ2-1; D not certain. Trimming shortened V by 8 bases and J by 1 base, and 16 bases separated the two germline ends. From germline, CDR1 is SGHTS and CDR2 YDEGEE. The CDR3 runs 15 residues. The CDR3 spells CASCRATVSYNEQFF. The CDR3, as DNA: TGTGCCAGTTGCCGGGCAACAGTGTCCTACAATGAGCAGTTCTTC.